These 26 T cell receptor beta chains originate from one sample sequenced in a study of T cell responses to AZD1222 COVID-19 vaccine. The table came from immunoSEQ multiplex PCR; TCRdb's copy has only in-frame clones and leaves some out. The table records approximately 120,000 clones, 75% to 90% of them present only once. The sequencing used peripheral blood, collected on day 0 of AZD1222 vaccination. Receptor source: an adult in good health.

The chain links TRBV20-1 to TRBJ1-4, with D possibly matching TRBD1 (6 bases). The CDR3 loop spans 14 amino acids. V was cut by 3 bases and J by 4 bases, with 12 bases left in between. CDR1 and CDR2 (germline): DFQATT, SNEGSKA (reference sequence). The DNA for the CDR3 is TGCAGTGCTAGTACTCAGGGGCTTAATGAAAAACTGTTTTTT. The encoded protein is CSASTQGLNEKLFF.

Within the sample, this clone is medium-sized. The CDR3 DNA reads TGTGCCAGCAGCGCCAAACAGGGCACCTACGAGCAGTACTTC. It is translated as CASSAKQGTYEQYF. The V call is TRBV5-4, the J call TRBJ2-7, with D maybe TRBD1 (6 bases). V was trimmed by 4 bases and J by 2 bases, leaving 13 bases between them. Germline V gene data show CDR1 as SGHNT and CDR2 as YYREEE (reference sequence). The CDR3 covers 14 residues.

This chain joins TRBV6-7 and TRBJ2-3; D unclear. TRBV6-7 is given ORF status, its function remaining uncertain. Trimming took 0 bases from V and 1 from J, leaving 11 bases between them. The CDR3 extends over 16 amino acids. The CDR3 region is CASSYSKYVCTDTQYF. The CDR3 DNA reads TGTGCCAGCAGTTACTCGAAATACGTTTGCACAGATACGCAGTATTTT.

The CDR3 nucleotides read TGTGCCAGCAGCTTCATGGGGGGTTCCTACGAGCAGTACTTC. Translated: CASSFMGGSYEQYF. V and J are TRBV5-5 and TRBJ2-7; a weak D match, TRBD2 (6 bases). Germline CDR1 is SGHKS and CDR2 is YYEKEE (reference sequence). The CDR3 is 14 amino acids. With 2 bases removed from V and 1 base from J, the gap between germline ends came to 10 bases.

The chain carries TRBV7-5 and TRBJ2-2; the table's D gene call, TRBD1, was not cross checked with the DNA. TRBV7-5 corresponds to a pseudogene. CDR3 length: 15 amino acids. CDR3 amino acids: CVRSLRDTDTGELFF. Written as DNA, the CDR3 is TGTGTCAGAAGCTTACGGGACACTGACACCGGGGAGCTGTTTTTT.

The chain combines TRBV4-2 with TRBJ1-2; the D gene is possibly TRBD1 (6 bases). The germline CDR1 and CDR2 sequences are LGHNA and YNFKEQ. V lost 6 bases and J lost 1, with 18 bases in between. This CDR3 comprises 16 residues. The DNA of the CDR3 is TGTGCCAGCAGTCAGGGGATGCTTGCGAATAACTATGGCTACACCTTC. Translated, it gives CASSQGMLANNYGYTF.

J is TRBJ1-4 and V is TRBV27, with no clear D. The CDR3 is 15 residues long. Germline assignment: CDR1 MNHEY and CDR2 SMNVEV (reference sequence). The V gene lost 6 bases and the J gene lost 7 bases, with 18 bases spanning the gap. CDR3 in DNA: TGTGCCAGCAGGGGTTTGGGTATTAGGCCTGAAAAACTGTTTTTT. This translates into CASRGLGIRPEKLFF.

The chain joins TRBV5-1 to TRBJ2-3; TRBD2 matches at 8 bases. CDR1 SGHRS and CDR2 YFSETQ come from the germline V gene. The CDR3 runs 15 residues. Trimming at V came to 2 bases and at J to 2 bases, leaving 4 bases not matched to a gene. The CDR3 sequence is CASSLTGLDTDTQYF. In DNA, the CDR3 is TGCGCCAGCAGCTTAACGGGACTAGACACAGATACGCAGTATTTT.

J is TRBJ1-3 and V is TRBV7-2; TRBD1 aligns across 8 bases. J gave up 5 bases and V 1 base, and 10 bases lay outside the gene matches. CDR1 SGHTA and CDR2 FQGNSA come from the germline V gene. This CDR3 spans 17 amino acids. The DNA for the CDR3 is TGTGCCAGCAGCTTAGATGGGACAGGTGCGGCTCGAAACACCATATATTTT. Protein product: CASSLDGTGAARNTIYF.

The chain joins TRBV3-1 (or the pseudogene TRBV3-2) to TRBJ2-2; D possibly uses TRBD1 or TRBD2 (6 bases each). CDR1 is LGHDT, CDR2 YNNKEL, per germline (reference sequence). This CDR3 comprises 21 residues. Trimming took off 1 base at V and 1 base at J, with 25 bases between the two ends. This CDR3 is CASSQVLGGHSTRGNTGELFF. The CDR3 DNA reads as TGTGCCAGCAGCCAAGTGTTAGGGGGACACTCGACTAGAGGGAACACCGGGGAGCTGTTTTTT.

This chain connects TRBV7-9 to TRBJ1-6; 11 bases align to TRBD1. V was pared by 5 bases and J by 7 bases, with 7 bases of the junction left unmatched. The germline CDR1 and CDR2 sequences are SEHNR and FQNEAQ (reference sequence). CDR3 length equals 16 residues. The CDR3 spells CASSLGTGGGNSPLHF. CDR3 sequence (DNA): TGTGCCAGCAGCCTCGGGACAGGGGGGGGCAATTCACCCCTCCACTTT. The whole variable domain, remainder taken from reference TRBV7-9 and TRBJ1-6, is DTGVSQNPRHKITKRGQNVTFRCDPISEHNRLYWYRQTLGQGPEFLTYFQNEAQLEKSRLLSDRFSAERPKGSFSTLEIQRTEQGDSAMYLCASSLGTGGGNSPLHFGNGTRLTVT.

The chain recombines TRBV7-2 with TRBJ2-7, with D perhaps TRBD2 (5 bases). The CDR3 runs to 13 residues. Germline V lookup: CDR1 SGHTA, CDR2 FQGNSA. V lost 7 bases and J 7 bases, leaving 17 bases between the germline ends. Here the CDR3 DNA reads TGTGCCAGCACCCGAACATCCTCGGGGGAGCAGTACTTC. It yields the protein CASTRTSSGEQYF.

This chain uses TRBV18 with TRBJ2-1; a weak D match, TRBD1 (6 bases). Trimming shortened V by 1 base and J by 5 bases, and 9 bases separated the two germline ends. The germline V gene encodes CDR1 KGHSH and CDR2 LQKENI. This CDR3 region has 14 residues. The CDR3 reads CASSPLGGDNEQFF. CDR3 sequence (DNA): TGTGCCAGCTCACCACTAGGGGGAGACAATGAGCAGTTCTTC.

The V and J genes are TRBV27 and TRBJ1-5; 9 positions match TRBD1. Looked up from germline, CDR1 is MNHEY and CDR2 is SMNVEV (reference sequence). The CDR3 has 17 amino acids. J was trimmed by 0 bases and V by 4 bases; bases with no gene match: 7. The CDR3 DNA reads TGTGCCAGCAGTTCAAAAACAGGGGGCTATAGCAATCAGCCCCAGCATTTT. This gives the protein CASSSKTGGYSNQPQHF.

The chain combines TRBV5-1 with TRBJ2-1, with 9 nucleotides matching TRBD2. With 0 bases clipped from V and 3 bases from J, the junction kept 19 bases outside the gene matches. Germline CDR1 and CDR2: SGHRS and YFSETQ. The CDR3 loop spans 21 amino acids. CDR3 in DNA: TGCGCCAGCAGCTTGGGAGGGCCTCTAGCGGGAAGGTTGGGATACTACAATGAGCAGTTCTTC. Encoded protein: CASSLGGPLAGRLGYYNEQFF.

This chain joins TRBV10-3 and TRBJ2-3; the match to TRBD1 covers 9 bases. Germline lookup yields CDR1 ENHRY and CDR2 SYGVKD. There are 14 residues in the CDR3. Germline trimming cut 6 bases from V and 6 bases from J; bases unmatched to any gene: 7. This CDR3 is CAIRGGQGFDTQYF. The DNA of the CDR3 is TGTGCCATCAGGGGCGGACAGGGGTTTGATACGCAGTATTTT.

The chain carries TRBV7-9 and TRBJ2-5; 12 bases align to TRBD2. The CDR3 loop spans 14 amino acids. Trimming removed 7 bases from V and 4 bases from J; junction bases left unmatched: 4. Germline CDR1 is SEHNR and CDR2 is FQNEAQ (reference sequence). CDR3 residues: CASTGLAGIETQYF. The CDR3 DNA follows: TGTGCCAGCACGGGACTAGCGGGTATAGAGACCCAGTACTTC.

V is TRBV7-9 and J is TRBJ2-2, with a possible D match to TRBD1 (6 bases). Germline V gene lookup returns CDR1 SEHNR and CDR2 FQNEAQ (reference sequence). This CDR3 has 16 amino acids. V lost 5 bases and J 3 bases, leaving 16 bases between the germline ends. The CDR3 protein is CASSILTGADTGELFF. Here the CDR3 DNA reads TGTGCCAGCAGCATCTTGACAGGAGCCGACACCGGGGAGCTGTTTTTT.

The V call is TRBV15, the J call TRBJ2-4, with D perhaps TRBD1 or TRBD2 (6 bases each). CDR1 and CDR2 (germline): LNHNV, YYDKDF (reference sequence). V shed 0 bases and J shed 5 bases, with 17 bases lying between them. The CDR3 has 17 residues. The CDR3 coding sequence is TGTGCCACCAGCAGAGATCGGGGGCTAACCCGGGAAAACATTCAGTACTTC. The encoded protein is CATSRDRGLTRENIQYF.

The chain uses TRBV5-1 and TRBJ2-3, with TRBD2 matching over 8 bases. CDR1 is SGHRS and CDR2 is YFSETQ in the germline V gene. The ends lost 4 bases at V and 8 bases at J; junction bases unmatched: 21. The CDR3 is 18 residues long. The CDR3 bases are TGCGCCAGCAGCCTGGAAACGGGGGCGGGACTAGAGGCAGGTACGCAGTATTTT. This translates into CASSLETGAGLEAGTQYF.

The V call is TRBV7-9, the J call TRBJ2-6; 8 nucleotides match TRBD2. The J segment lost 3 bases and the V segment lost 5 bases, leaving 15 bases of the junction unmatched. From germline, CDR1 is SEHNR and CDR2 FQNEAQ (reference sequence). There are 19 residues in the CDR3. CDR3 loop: CASSGRRGGRTSGANVLTF. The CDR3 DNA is TGTGCCAGCAGCGGCCGACGCGGGGGGCGCACGAGTGGGGCCAACGTCCTGACTTTC.

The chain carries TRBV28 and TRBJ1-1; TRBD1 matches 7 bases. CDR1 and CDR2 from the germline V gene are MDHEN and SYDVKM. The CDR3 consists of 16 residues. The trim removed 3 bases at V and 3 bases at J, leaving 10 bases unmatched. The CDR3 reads CASSFPQGFVDTEAFF. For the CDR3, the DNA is TGTGCCAGCAGTTTCCCACAGGGGTTTGTGGACACTGAAGCTTTCTTT.

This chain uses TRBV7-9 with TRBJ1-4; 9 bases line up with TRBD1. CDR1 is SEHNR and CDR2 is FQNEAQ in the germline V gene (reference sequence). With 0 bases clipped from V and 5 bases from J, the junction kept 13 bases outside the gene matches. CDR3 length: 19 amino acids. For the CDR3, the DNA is TGTGCCAGCAGCTTAGCCCAACCGGGACAGGGAAGGAGAAATGAAAAACTGTTTTTT. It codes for CASSLAQPGQGRRNEKLFF.

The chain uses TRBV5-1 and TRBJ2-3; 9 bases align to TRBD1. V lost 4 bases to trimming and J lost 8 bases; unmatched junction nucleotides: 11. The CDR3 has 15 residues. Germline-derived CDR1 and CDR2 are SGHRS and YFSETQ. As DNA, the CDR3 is TGCGCCAGCAGCCTAAGGACAGGGGAAGATGGTACGCAGTATTTT. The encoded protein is CASSLRTGEDGTQYF.

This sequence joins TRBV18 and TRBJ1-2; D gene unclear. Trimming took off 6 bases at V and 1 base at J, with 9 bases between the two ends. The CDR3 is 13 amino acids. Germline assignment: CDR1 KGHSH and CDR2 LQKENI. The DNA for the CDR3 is TGTGCCAGCTCGCCCGGACGTAACTATGGCTACACCTTC. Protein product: CASSPGRNYGYTF.

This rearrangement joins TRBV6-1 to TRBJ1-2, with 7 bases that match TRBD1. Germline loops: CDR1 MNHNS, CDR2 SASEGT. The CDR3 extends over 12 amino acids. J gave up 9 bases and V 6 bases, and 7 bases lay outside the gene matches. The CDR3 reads CASSSGTASYTF. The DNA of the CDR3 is TGTGCCAGCAGCTCCGGGACAGCAAGCTACACCTTC.